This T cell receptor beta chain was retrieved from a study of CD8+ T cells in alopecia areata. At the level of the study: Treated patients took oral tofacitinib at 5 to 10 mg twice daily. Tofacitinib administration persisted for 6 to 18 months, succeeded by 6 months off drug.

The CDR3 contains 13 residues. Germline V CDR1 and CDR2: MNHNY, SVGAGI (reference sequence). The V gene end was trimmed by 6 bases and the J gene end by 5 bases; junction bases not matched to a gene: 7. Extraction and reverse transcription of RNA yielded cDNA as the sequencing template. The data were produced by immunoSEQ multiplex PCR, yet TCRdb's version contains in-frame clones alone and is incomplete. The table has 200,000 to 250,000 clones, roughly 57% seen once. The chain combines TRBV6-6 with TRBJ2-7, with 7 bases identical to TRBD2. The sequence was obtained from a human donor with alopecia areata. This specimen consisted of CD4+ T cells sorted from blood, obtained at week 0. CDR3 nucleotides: TGTGCCAGCAGGACACTAGCGATCGACGAGCAGTACTTC. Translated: CASRTLAIDEQYF.